The 8 T cell receptor beta chains given below trace back to one sample, sequenced in a study of blood T cell repertoires in COVID-19. Assay used: immunoSEQ multiplex PCR; TCRdb lists only in-frame clones, some missing. The sample has roughly 200,000 clones, 81% seen once. Sequencing used peripheral blood. Every receptor here comes from a woman aged 80 or over with acute or convalescent COVID-19.

This chain uses TRBV15 with TRBJ2-2; D is perhaps TRBD1 (6 bases). Trimming removed 5 bases from V and 5 bases from J, with 15 bases in between. Germline-derived CDR1 and CDR2 are LNHNV and YYDKDF (reference sequence). The CDR3 length is 15 residues. CDR3 DNA: TGTGCCACCAGCGTCGTCAGGGGCGGGACCGGGGAGCTGTTTTTT. This codes for CATSVVRGGTGELFF.

The J gene is TRBJ2-1, the V gene TRBV7-3; D is uncertain. Germline loops: CDR1 SGHTA, CDR2 FQGTGA. V was trimmed by 4 bases and J by 4 bases, leaving 23 bases between them. This CDR3 is 18 amino acids long. The CDR3 loop reads CASSSRAKTEIRYNEQFF. CDR3 sequence (DNA): TGTGCCAGCAGCTCCCGAGCAAAAACGGAGATTAGATACAATGAGCAGTTCTTC.

This clone was seen a few times. This sequence joins TRBV15 and TRBJ2-5, with 10 bases matching TRBD2. After removal of 0 bases from V and 4 bases from J, the junction contained 8 bases not matched to a gene. This CDR3 spans 17 amino acids. Germline assignment: CDR1 LNHNV and CDR2 YYDKDF (reference sequence). The CDR3 reads CATSRERSGGASETQYF. The CDR3 region has the DNA TGTGCCACCAGCAGAGAAAGGAGCGGGGGGGCGTCAGAGACCCAGTACTTC. Variable domain in full (rest from reference TRBV15 and TRBJ2-5): DAMVIQNPRYQVTQFGKPVTLSCSQTLNHNVMYWYQQKSSQAPKLLFHYYDKDFNNEADTPDNFQSRRPNTSFCFLDIRSPGLGDTAMYLCATSRERSGGASETQYFGPGTRLLVL.

V usage is TRBV11-2 and J usage is TRBJ1-1; tentative D call: TRBD1 (6 bases). Germline-derived CDR1 and CDR2 are SGHAT and FQNNGV. The CDR3 runs 15 residues. V was shortened by 0 bases and J by 5 bases, with 13 bases between the two germline ends. CDR3 nucleotides: TGTGCCAGCAGCTTAGACCCAGGGGCGCGAACTGAAGCTTTCTTT. It translates to CASSLDPGARTEAFF.

The chain links TRBV7-2 to TRBJ2-7; 8 positions match TRBD2. Trimming took 4 bases from V and 2 from J; bases not matched to a gene: 4. This CDR3 has 14 amino acids. Germline CDR1 and CDR2: SGHTA and FQGNSA. In DNA, the CDR3 is TGTGCCAGCAGCTCGCCGGGACTAGCCTACGAGCAGTACTTC. Translated: CASSSPGLAYEQYF.

This CDR3 reads CASSPQLGQGASYNEQFF. In DNA, the CDR3 is TGCGCCAGCAGTCCTCAGCTTGGACAGGGGGCCTCCTACAATGAGCAGTTCTTC. This chain uses TRBV5-1 with TRBJ2-1; 11 nucleotides align to TRBD1. Trimming at V came to 5 bases and at J to 0 bases, leaving 10 bases not matched to a gene. The CDR3 spans 18 residues. The V gene's germline CDR1 is SGHRS and CDR2 YFSETQ. The full variable domain, in which reference TRBV5-1 and TRBJ2-1 provide the parts outside the CDR3, is KAGVTQTPRYLIKTRGQQVTLSCSPISGHRSVSWYQQTPGQGLQFLFEYFSETQRNKGNFPGRFSGRQFSNSRSEMNVSTLELGDSALYLCASSPQLGQGASYNEQFFGPGTRLTVL.

CDR3 nucleotides: TGTGCCAGCAGTTACGGACTAGCGGGGGGCACTTCCTACGAGCAGTACTTC. Protein: CASSYGLAGGTSYEQYF. V is TRBV6-2 or TRBV6-3 and J is TRBJ2-7, with 14 bases lining up with TRBD2. V dropped 2 bases and J dropped 1; count of bases not matched to a gene: 4. This CDR3 region has 17 residues. Per the germline V gene, CDR1 is MNHEY and CDR2 is SVGEGT.

The chain carries TRBV7-2 and TRBJ2-5; tentative D call: TRBD2 (6 bases). This CDR3 is 15 amino acids long. Trimming left V 5 bases short and J 6 bases short, with 19 bases between. Germline-derived CDR1 and CDR2 are SGHTA and FQGNSA. The CDR3 loop is CASSPRDGGSKTQYF. CDR3 nucleotide sequence: TGTGCCAGCAGCCCCCGGGACGGAGGGAGCAAGACCCAGTACTTC.